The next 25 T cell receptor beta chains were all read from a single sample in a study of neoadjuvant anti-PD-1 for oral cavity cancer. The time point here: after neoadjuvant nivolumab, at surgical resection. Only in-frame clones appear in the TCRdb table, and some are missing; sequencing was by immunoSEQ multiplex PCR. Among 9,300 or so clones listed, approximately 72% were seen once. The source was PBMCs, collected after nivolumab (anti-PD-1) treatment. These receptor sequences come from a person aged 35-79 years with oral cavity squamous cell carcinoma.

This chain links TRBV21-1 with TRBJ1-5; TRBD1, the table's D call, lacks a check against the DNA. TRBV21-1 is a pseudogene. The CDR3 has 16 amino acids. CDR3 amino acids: CASSLRDRGSNQPQHF. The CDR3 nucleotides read TGTGCCAGCAGCCTCCGGGACAGGGGTAGCAATCAGCCCCAGCATTTT.

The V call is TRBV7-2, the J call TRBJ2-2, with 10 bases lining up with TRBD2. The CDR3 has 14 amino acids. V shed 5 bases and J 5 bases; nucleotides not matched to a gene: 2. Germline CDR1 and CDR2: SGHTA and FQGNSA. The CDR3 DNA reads TGTGCCAGCAGCGTACTAGCGGGAACCGGGGAGCTGTTTTTT. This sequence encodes CASSVLAGTGELFF.

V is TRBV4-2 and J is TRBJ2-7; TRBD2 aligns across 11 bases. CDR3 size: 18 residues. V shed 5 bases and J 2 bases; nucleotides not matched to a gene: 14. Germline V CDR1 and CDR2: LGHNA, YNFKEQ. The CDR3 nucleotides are TGTGCCAGCAGCGACCGCAGCTCGACTAGCGGGAATCCCTACGAGCAGTACTTC. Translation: CASSDRSSTSGNPYEQYF.

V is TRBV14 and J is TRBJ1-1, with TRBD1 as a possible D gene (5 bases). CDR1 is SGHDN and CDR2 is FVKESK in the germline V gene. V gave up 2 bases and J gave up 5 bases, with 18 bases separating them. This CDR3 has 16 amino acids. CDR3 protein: CASSQIDSPIRTEAFF. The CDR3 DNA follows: TGTGCCAGCAGCCAAATTGACAGTCCGATAAGGACTGAAGCTTTCTTT.

The CDR3 DNA reads TGCGCCAGCAGCTCCAAAACAGGGGCCCGGGGCTACACCTTC. Amino acids: CASSSKTGARGYTF. The V and J genes are TRBV5-1 and TRBJ1-2, with 7 nucleotides matching TRBD1. Trimming at V came to 3 bases and at J to 8 bases, leaving 10 bases not matched to a gene. Looked up from germline, CDR1 is SGHRS and CDR2 is YFSETQ. The CDR3 has 14 residues.

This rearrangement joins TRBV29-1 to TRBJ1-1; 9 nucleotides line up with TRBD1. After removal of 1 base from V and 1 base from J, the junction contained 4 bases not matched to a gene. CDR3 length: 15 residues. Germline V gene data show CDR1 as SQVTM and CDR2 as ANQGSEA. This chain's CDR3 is CSVEGQGVPNTEAFF. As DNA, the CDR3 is TGCAGCGTTGAAGGACAGGGGGTGCCGAACACTGAAGCTTTCTTT.

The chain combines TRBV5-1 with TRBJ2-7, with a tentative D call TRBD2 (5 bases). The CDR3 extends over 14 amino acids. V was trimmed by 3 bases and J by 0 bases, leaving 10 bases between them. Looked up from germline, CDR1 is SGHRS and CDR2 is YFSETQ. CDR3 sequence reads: CASSSLATSYEQYF. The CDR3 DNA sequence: TGCGCCAGCAGCTCCCTAGCTACCTCCTACGAGCAGTACTTC.

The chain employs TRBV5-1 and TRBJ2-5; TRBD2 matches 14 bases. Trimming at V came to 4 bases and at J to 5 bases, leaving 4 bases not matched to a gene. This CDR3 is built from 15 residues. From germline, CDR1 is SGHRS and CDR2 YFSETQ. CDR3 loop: CASSPGLAGVETQYF. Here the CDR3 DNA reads TGCGCCAGCAGCCCGGGACTAGCGGGAGTTGAGACCCAGTACTTC.

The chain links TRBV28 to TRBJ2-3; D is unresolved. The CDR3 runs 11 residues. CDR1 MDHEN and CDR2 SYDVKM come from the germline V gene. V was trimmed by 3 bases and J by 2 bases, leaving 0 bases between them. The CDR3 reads CASSFTDTQYF. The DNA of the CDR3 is TGTGCCAGCAGTTTCACAGATACGCAGTATTTT.

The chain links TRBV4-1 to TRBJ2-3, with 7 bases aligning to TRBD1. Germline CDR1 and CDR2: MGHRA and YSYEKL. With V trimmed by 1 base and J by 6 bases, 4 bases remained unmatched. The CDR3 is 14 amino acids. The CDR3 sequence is CASSQGQGIDTQYF. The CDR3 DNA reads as TGCGCCAGCAGCCAAGGACAGGGAATCGATACGCAGTATTTT.

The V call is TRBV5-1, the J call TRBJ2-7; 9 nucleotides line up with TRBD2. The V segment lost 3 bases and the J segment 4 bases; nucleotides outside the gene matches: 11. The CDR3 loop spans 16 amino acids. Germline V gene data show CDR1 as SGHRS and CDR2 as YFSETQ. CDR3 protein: CASSYQASGDIYEQYF. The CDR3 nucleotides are TGCGCCAGCAGCTATCAAGCTAGCGGGGATATATACGAGCAGTACTTC.

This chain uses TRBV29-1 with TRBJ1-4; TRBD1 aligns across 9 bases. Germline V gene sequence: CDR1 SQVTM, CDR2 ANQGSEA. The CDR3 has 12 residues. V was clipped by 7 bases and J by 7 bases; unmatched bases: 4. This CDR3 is CSAGTGIEKLFF. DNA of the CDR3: TGCAGCGCCGGGACAGGGATTGAAAAACTGTTTTTT.

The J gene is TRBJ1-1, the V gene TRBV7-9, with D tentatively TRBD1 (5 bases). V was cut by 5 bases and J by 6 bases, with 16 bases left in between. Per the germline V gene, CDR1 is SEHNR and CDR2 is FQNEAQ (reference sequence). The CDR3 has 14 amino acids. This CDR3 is CASSTSGTASEAFF. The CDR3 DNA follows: TGTGCCAGCAGCACATCCGGGACGGCCTCTGAAGCTTTCTTT.

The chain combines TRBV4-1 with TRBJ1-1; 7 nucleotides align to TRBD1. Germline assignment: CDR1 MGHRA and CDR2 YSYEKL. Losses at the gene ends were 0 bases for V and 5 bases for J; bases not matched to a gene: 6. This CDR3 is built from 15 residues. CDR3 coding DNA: TGCGCCAGCAGCCAAGACAGGGGGTGGAGAACTGAAGCTTTCTTT. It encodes CASSQDRGWRTEAFF.

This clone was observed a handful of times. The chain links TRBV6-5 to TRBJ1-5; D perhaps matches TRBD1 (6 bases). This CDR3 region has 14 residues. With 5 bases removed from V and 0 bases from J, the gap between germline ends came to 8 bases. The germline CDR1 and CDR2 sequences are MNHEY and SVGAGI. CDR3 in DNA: TGTGCCAGCAGTACAGGGACTAGCAATCAGCCCCAGCATTTT. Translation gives CASSTGTSNQPQHF.

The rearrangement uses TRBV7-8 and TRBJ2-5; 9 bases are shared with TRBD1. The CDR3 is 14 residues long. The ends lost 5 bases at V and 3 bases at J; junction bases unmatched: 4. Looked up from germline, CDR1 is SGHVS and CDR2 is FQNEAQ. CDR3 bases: TGTGCCAGCAGCCGAGGGACAGGGAAAGAGACCCAGTACTTC. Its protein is CASSRGTGKETQYF.

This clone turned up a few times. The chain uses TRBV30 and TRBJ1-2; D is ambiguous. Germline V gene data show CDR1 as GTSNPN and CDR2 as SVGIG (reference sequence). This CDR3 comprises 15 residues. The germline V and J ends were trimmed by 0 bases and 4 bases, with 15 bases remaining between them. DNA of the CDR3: TGTGCCTGGAGTGTACTGGGAGGGATCGGCTATGGCTACACCTTC. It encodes CAWSVLGGIGYGYTF. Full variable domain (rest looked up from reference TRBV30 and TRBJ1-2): SQTIHQWPATLVQPVGSPLSLECTVEGTSNPNLYWYRQAAGRGLQLLFYSVGIGQISSEVPQNLSASRPQDRQFILSSKKLLLSDSGFYLCAWSVLGGIGYGYTFGSGTRLTVV.

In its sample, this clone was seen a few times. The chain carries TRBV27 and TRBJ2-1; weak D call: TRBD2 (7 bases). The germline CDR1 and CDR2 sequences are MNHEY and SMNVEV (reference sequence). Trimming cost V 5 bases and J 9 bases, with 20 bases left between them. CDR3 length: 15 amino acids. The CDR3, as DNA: TGTGCCAGCAGTCCGGGGGGCAGTCTGCGGGGTGAGCAGTTCTTC. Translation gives CASSPGGSLRGEQFF.

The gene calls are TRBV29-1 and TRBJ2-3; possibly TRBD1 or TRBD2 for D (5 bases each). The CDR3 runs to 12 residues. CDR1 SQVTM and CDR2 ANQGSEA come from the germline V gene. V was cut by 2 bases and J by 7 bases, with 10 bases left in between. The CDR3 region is CSVERGENTQYF. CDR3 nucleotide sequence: TGCAGCGTTGAACGAGGGGAAAATACGCAGTATTTT.

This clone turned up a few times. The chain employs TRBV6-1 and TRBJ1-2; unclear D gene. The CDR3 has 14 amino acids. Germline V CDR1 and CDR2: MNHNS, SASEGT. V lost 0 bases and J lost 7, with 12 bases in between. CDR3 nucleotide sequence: TGTGCCAGCAGTGAAGCGCCGGGAAGGGCTGGCTACACCTTC. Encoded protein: CASSEAPGRAGYTF.

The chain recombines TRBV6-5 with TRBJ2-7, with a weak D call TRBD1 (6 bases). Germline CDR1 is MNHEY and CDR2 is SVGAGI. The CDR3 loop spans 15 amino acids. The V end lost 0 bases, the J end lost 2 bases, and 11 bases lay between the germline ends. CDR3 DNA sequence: TGTGCCAGCAGTTACTCGTCGGCAGGGGCCTACGAGCAGTACTTC. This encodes CASSYSSAGAYEQYF.

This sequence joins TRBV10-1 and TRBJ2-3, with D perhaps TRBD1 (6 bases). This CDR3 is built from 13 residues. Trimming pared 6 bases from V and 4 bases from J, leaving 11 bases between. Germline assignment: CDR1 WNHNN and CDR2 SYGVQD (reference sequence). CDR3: CASSRQGSDTQYF. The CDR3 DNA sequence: TGCGCCAGCAGCCGGCAGGGGTCAGATACGCAGTATTTT.

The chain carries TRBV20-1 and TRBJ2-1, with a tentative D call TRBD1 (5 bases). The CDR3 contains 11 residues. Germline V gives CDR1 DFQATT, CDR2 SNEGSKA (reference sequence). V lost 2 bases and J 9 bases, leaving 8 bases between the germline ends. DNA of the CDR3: TGCAGTGCTAGACAGGGCGGTGAGCAGTTCTTC. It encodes CSARQGGEQFF.

The CDR3 bases are TGTGCCAGCAGGGGGCAGCTGAACACCGGGGAGCTGTTTTTT. It codes for CASRGQLNTGELFF. The V and J genes are TRBV7-8 and TRBJ2-2; possibly TRBD1 for D (5 bases). V shed 6 bases and J shed 1 base, with 9 bases lying between them. CDR1 and CDR2 (germline): SGHVS, FQNEAQ. This CDR3 comprises 14 residues.

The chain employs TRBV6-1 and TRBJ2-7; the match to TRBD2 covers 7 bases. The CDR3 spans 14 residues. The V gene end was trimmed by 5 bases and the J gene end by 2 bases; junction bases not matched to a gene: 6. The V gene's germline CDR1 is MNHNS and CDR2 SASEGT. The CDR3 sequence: CASSLGLAAYEQYF. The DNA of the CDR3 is TGTGCCAGCAGTTTAGGGCTAGCGGCCTACGAGCAGTACTTC.